This TCR beta chain appears in the sequencing data of a study of cytomegalovirus exposure and HLA in healthy donors (dated by TCRdb to about 2017). Context from the whole study: An earlier analysis of a few hundred of the donors reported over 250 Gb of sequence data and 95 million to 130 million unique TCR beta sequences obtained from approximately 180 million T cells. Roughly 300 gigabases of sequencing data and approximately 80 million unique TCR sequences were included in an early release covering 550 to 650 HLA-typed donors. Among the roughly 370 genotyped donors, around 81% belonged to the genetic ancestry cluster associated with self-reported Caucasian donors. The aim of the study was to test whether cataloging public T cell receptors could identify signatures of past pathogen exposure. The T cell repertoires of around 670 subjects were profiled by immunosequencing and related to cytomegalovirus serostatus. A separate validation cohort of roughly 130 different subjects was used in addition to the roughly 720-subject first cohort. To predict cytomegalovirus infection status, the study combined high-throughput TCR immunosequencing, statistical association of individual TCRs with disease status, and machine learning. A later analysis re-examined previously published TCR beta repertoires from around 670 donors and added high-resolution HLA genotyping to investigate patterns of TCR occurrence. Rather than drawing on any new phenotypic data, the later analysis identified candidate immune exposures from TCR beta sequences and the way those sequences occurred across donors. In an earlier analysis of a few hundred of the donors, high-throughput TCR beta sequencing was used to judge whether each TCR beta V gene segment behaved as functional or pseudogenic. Alongside the repertoire data, information on donor age, sex, ethnicity and CMV serostatus was compiled. A later genetic analysis took genome-wide SNP genotypes for about 55% of the 666 donors and used that subset as a discovery cohort. All discovery cohort repertoires had been generated using a single sequencing platform. HLA typing covered class I and class II loci at four-digit resolution. Typing coverage differed by locus: A, B, C, DRB1 and DQB1 were typed in about 629-640 donors, DQA1 in 500 to 550, DPA1 in 600 to 610, and DPB1 in 400 to 480. Four or five DR-DQ haplotypes were handled as single units for association and clustering because linkage in the cohort was strong. Among roughly 400 genotyped donors of the cohort, an average of around 250,000 unique TCR beta nucleotide sequences was sequenced per donor, of which about 20% were non-productive. Results and caveats for the whole study, not just this receptor: The presence/absence analyses assumed that sequencing depth was roughly uniform across donors, and that assumption may not be true. A later analysis associated 15,000 to 20,000 TCR beta sequences with specific HLA alleles at a false discovery rate of 0.05. Several of the top co-occurrence clusters appeared to be linked to parvovirus B19, influenza, CMV and Epstein-Barr virus, according to a later analysis. CMV serostatus was the only immune exposure information available for the cohort. Linkage disequilibrium might explain the correlated functional status among segregating V segments, but an unknown experimental factor could not be ruled out. In a later analysis, the rate of TCR association differed among HLA loci, with DRB1 alleles having the most associated TCRs and HLA-C alleles having the fewest. Around 16 rarely observed V segments, including chromosome 9 orphons, were excluded from the earlier analysis of several hundred of the donors because counts were too low. According to the authors, the approach could potentially be generalized to other disease states and immunological phenotypes. Three of the identified cytomegalovirus-associated TCR beta chains were confirmed in vitro to be specific for cytomegalovirus antigens. Most CMV-associated TCR beta chains appeared to be HLA-restricted in a later analysis, and the HLA associations seemed to be driven largely by CMV exposure. The classifier was reported to diagnose cytomegalovirus status with high specificity and sensitivity in both the original cohort and the validation cohort. Most TCR sequences were observed very rarely across donors, whereas some public TCRs were present in many individuals. In the study, some 160 TCR beta chains were listed as associated with cytomegalovirus. Some IMGT-functional V segments, including TRBV6-2 and TRBV6-3, could not be distinguished by the 87-base-pair reads and were therefore excluded. According to a later genetic analysis, donors in an Asian-associated ancestry cluster had fewer N-insertions in productive TCRs than the roughly 700-donor mean. Broadly in line with IMGT annotations, most TCR beta V segments showed up in productive rearrangements about 87% or about 30% of the time in an earlier analysis of around 600 of the donors. Because HLA typing was unavailable for some donors at each locus, only the typed subset was used in association tests. In this cohort, only TCR beta chains were sequenced, and detectable features were limited by the absence of alpha or paired-chain data. In a later analysis, HLA-associated TCR beta chains were found to be more clonally expanded and to have lower generation probabilities than equally common non-associated chains. A further reported finding was that TCR beta sequences accurately predicted the HLA-A and HLA-B alleles for most subjects in the first cohort. A group of highly shared sequence variants was considered likely to be a technical artifact of the sequencing pipeline. When HLA alleles, especially DR and DQ, strongly co-occurred, TCR associations were difficult to assign to individual alleles. In a later genetic analysis, a missense DCLRE1C variant was associated with V-gene and J-gene trimming of TCR beta chains, and the association was replicated in an independent cohort.

V and J lose 8 bases and 6 bases, and a span of 13 bases separates them. The germline V gene (reference sequence) yields MNHNY for CDR1 and SVGAGI for CDR2. CDR3 length: 12 amino acids, cysteine to phenylalanine. The CDR3 DNA has 36 bases and is translated from base 1. The library was produced with the immunoSEQ multiplex PCR assay. For the multiplex PCR, a mixture combining 60 forward primers for TCR Vbeta segments and 13 reverse primers for TCR Jbeta segments was used. The CDR3 region of rearranged TCR beta genes was amplified from genomic DNA by a multiplex PCR assay. The amplified TCR beta libraries were sequenced on the Illumina HiSeq System as 87-base-pair reads. In the original analysis: In a later analysis, 77 million or so unique TCR beta chains were counted across the approximately 640 repertoires, and roughly 9.9 million of these chains were shared by at least two donors. Raw reads were error-corrected and collapsed into unique sequences by a nearest-neighbor algorithm in which closely related sequences were merged to remove PCR and sequencing errors. CDR3 sequences were aligned to IMGT reference sequences to assign V, D and J gene segments. For a sequence to be retained, a match of at least six nucleotides to both a V gene segment and a J gene segment was required. Rearrangements were called productive when the CDR3 lacked stop codons and stayed in frame with V and J; all others were non-productive. Following IMGT convention, CDR3 was defined as the stretch from the second conserved V-encoded cysteine up to the conserved J-encoded phenylalanine. The earlier analysis of some 540 of the donors excluded any sequence lacking an unambiguous match to a single V gene segment. In an earlier analysis of around 590 of the donors, a V segment was called functional when productive rearrangements were above 56.7%, and segregating when the standard deviation between donors exceeded 5%. A statistical classification framework was built to diagnose cytomegalovirus status from the catalog of TCR beta chain sequences. In a later analysis, V and J genes were assigned by comparing TCR nucleotide sequences against IMGT/GENE-DB human TR gene sequences. The TCRdist pipeline was used in a later analysis to assign CDR3 sequences and most-parsimonious VDJ recombination scenarios. A later analysis defined each TCR beta chain by its CDR3 amino acid sequence plus V-gene family, and excluded reads lacking a unique V-gene family. To address suspected cross-contamination and a sequencing artifact, a later analysis removed 592 highly shared, low-generation-probability nucleotide sequences. In a later analysis, a clonal expansion index was calculated for each public chain from normalized within-repertoire ranks of inferred template counts. A later analysis computed generation probabilities with a VDJ recombination model fitted to out-of-frame rearrangements, and checked the results against IGoR. A later analysis scored TCR-TCR, TCR-HLA and TCR-CMV co-occurrence with hypergeometric tests, applying a repertoire-size bias correction to TCR pairs. To estimate false discovery rates, a later analysis permuted the HLA or CMV assignments 20 times. In a later analysis, co-occurring TCRs were grouped using DBSCAN, with TCRdist sequence similarity added in when clustering inside HLA-allele-positive subsets. Co-occurrence clustering excluded repertoires with fewer than 30,000 or more than 120,000 public chains, plus five with anomalous nucleotide sharing. As stored in TCRdb, this immuneACCESS dataset retains in-frame rearrangements with V and J assigned. A fraction of the clones does not appear; measured against another copy, unresolved V genes explain less than half of the discrepancy, and the remainder lacks a known reason. D and trimming were read from the DNA, whereas the V and J calls and clone size are those reported in that table. Across this sample there are 100,000 to 150,000 clones, with 81% seen only once. Jointly, the top ten make up about 1.7% of the sample.

The cohort was made up of hundreds of healthy bone marrow donors. Cohort members were all nominally healthy when sampled, although unrecorded immune exposures were likely present. The donor was CMV seronegative and was included in the group of several hundred seronegative cohort members. Each donor provided a peripheral blood sample, and peripheral blood mononuclear cells were used for TCR beta sequencing. Genomic DNA extraction from the blood cell samples was performed with the Qiagen DNeasy Blood Extraction Kit. Of note for this clone: Its recognized antigen is unknown. No base qualities exist here, and no much larger clone lies one base off it.

This receptor was obtained from a man in his late teens or twenties in good health and CMV-seronegative. Sequenced input: PBMCs. The chain was built from TRBV6-6 and TRBJ1-1, with the D gene not clear enough to name. This receptor has the CDR3 CASAWMGAEAFF. DNA sequence: TGTGCCAGCGCATGGATGGGCGCTGAAGCTTTCTTT.